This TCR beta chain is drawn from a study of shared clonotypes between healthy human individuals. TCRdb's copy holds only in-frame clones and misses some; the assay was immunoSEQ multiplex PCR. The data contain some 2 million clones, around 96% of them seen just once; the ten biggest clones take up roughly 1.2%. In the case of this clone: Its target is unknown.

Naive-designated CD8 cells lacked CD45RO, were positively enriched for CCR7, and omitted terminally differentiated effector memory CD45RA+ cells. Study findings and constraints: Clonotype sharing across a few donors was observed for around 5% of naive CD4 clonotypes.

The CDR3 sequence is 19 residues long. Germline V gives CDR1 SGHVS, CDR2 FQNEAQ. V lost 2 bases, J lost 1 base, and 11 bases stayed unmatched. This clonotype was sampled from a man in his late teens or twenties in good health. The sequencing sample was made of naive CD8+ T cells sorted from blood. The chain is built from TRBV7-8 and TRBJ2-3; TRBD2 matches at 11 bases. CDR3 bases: TGTGCCAGCAGCTTACTAGCGGGAGGAAGAGGGTTCGGCACAGATACGCAGTATTTT. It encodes CASSLLAGGRGFGTDTQYF.